This is a list of T cell receptor beta chains from one sample in a study of shared T cell receptors in the human thymus. The method was immunoSEQ multiplex PCR; TCRdb's version includes in-frame clones alone and lacks a portion of them. This table has 63,000 or so clones, roughly 95% appearing once. The sequenced sample was thymocytes. Receptors were obtained from a human donor. Each CDR3 is given with its conserved first and last residue. D genes are given only for firm matches. Some rows have no size entry. The others give once, few or many, or a class for an expanded clone.

.	TRBD1	TRBV10-3	TRBJ2-2	CAITRGQGATGELFF	TGTGCCATCACGAGGGGACAGGGGGCGACCGGGGAGCTGTTTTTT
.	.	TRBV5-4	TRBJ1-6	CASSFGDSPLHF	TGTGCCAGCAGCTTCGGCGATTCACCCCTCCACTTT
.	TRBD2	TRBV19	TRBJ2-2	CASTSGNTGELFF	TGTGCCAGTACTAGCGGGAACACCGGGGAGCTGTTTTTT
.	.	TRBV6-9	TRBJ1-2	CASRGAGFGYGYTF	TGTGCCAGCAGGGGCGCAGGGTTTGGCTATGGCTACACCTTC
.	TRBD2	TRBV7-9	TRBJ2-7	CASSRPLERGITYEQYF	TGTGCCAGCAGCCGCCCATTAGAGCGGGGGATTACCTACGAGCAGTACTTC
.	.	TRBV6-5	TRBJ2-5	CASSYDKTTKWKTQYF	TGTGCCAGCAGTTACGACAAGACAACTAAGTGGAAGACCCAGTACTTC
.	.	TRBV28	TRBJ1-4	CASANEKLFF	TGTGCCAGCGCTAATGAAAAACTGTTTTTT
.	.	TRBV28	TRBJ2-1	CASTQFWINEQFF	TGTGCCAGCACCCAATTTTGGATCAATGAGCAGTTCTTC
.	.	TRBV4-3	TRBJ1-1	CASSQDGRTVNTEAFF	TGCGCCAGCAGCCAAGATGGAAGGACAGTGAACACTGAAGCTTTCTTT
.	TRBD2	TRBV2	TRBJ2-1	CASSSLAGGHPTSNEQFF	TGTGCCAGCAGTTCTCTAGCGGGGGGGCACCCCACAAGCAATGAGCAGTTCTTC
once	.	TRBV11-2	TRBJ2-7	CASSPVPPLYEQYF	TGTGCCAGCAGCCCCGTCCCCCCCCTCTACGAGCAGTACTTC
few	.	TRBV11-2	TRBJ1-2	CASSLDAGDGYTF	TGTGCCAGCAGCTTAGATGCTGGGGATGGCTACACCTTC
.	.	TRBV6-9	TRBJ1-3	CASLGGKWEDSGNTIYF	TGTGCCAGCCTCGGGGGCAAATGGGAGGACTCTGGAAACACCATATATTTT
once	.	TRBV4-2	TRBJ2-3	CASSPYPRPGWDGVSTDTQYF	TGTGCCAGCAGCCCCTATCCCCGGCCGGGGTGGGACGGTGTGAGCACAGATACGCAGTATTTT
.	.	TRBV5-1	TRBJ2-5	CASSSQKETQYF	TGCGCCAGCAGCTCTCAGAAAGAGACCCAGTACTTC
.	TRBD1	TRBV10-3	TRBJ2-7	CAISESKGRPDRESYEQYF	TGTGCCATCAGTGAGTCTAAAGGTAGACCCGACAGGGAATCCTACGAGCAGTACTTC
.	TRBD1	TRBV2	TRBJ2-7	CATIQGVPSYEQYF	TGTGCCACCATTCAGGGGGTCCCCTCCTACGAGCAGTACTTC
.	TRBD1	TRBV9	TRBJ2-1	CASSVGECTKDRGCYNEQFF	TGTGCCAGCAGCGTAGGTGAGTGTACTAAGGACAGGGGCTGCTACAATGAGCAGTTCTTC
.	TRBD2	TRBV7-6	TRBJ2-1	CASSPDFASGGAGSDNEQFF	TGTGCCAGCAGCCCCGATTTTGCTAGCGGGGGGGCAGGCAGCGACAATGAGCAGTTCTTC
.	.	TRBV5-1	TRBJ1-2	CASSLEPTYGYTF	TGCGCCAGCAGCTTGGAACCGACCTATGGCTACACCTTC
.	TRBD1	TRBV5-6	TRBJ2-5	CASGRDRVGETQYF	TGTGCCAGCGGACGGGACAGGGTTGGGGAGACCCAGTACTTC
.	.	TRBV7-9	TRBJ2-4	CASSRKPSVLAKNIQYF	TGTGCCAGCAGCCGAAAACCCAGCGTTCTAGCCAAAAACATTCAGTACTTC
once	.	TRBV5-5	TRBJ1-5	CASSFTSSSQTSNQPQHF	TGTGCCAGCAGCTTCACTTCCAGCTCGCAAACCAGCAATCAGCCCCAGCATTTT
.	.	TRBV19	TRBJ1-2	CASSILVRHSYTF	TGTGCCAGTAGTATTTTGGTGAGACACTCCTACACCTTC
.	TRBD1	TRBV6-1	TRBJ2-5	CASSEEAEKIQGKQETQYF	TGTGCCAGCAGTGAAGAGGCTGAGAAAATACAGGGGAAACAAGAGACCCAGTACTTC
once	.	TRBV29-1	TRBJ1-4	CSVEVKGDNEKLFF	TGCAGCGTTGAAGTAAAGGGGGATAATGAAAAACTGTTTTTT
.	TRBD2	TRBV25-1	TRBJ2-7	CASSESTLAGCYEQYF	TGTGCCAGCAGTGAATCGACACTAGCGGGGTGCTACGAGCAGTACTTC
.	.	TRBV5-1	TRBJ2-7	CASSLAGLTQYF	TGCGCCAGCAGCTTGGCCGGGCTCACGCAGTACTTC
.	TRBD1	TRBV6-1	TRBJ1-2	CASSEAVSPTGLSYTF	TGTGCCAGCAGTGAAGCGGTTTCCCCGACAGGGCTGAGCTACACCTTC
.	TRBD2	TRBV19	TRBJ2-5	CASSFRDYEDGETQYF	TGTGCCAGTAGTTTCAGGGACTATGAGGACGGAGAGACCCAGTACTTC
.	.	TRBV4-3	TRBJ1-1	CASTVRGGRGTEAFF	TGCGCCAGCACCGTAAGAGGGGGGCGTGGGACTGAAGCTTTCTTT
.	.	TRBV4-2	TRBJ1-1	CASSQATIPGHLAFF	TGTGCCAGCAGCCAGGCTACAATACCGGGACACTTGGCTTTCTTT
.	TRBD1	TRBV7-3	TRBJ1-2	CASSLVWGQLINYGYTF	TGTGCCAGCAGCTTAGTTTGGGGACAGCTAATTAACTATGGCTACACCTTC
.	.	TRBV7-2	TRBJ2-3	CASSPYTDTQYF	TGTGCCAGCAGCCCCTACACAGATACGCAGTATTTT
.	TRBD1	TRBV25-1	TRBJ2-7	CASSLTGVNEQYF	TGTGCCAGCAGCTTAACAGGGGTTAATGAGCAGTACTTC
.	.	TRBV18	TRBJ1-2	CASSPAGANYGYTF	TGTGCCAGCTCACCAGCCGGGGCTAACTATGGCTACACCTTC
once	.	TRBV25-1	TRBJ2-7	CASRIGYEQYF	TGTGCCAGCAGAATAGGCTACGAGCAGTACTTC
.	TRBD1	TRBV7-2	TRBJ1-3	CASSLARWDRARYGNTIYF	TGTGCCAGCAGCTTAGCCCGGTGGGACAGAGCTCGTTATGGAAACACCATATATTTT
.	TRBD1	TRBV4-3	TRBJ2-7	CASSHQTPGQSTDSTYEQYF	TGCGCCAGCAGCCACCAGACCCCGGGACAGAGTACCGATTCTACCTACGAGCAGTACTTC
.	.	TRBV10-3	TRBJ1-1	CAIGQSRNTEAFF	TGTGCCATAGGACAGTCGCGAAACACTGAAGCTTTCTTT
.	TRBD1	TRBV28	TRBJ1-6	CASSFWTGEMHNSPLHF	TGTGCCAGCAGTTTTTGGACAGGGGAAATGCATAATTCACCCCTCCACTTT
once	.	TRBV30	TRBJ1-2	CAADSCGSYTF	TGTGCCGCGGACAGCTGCGGGAGCTACACCTTC
.	TRBD1	TRBV6-1	TRBJ1-2	CASSETQKGTVTYGYTF	TGTGCCAGCAGTGAGACCCAGAAGGGGACAGTTACTTATGGCTACACCTTC
.	.	TRBV20-1	TRBJ1-1	CSADRDTEAFF	TGCAGTGCTGACCGGGACACTGAAGCTTTCTTT
.	.	TRBV7-6	TRBJ2-5	CASSTHRAGQETQYF	TGTGCCAGCAGCACCCACAGGGCGGGGCAAGAGACCCAGTACTTC
.	TRBD1	TRBV2	TRBJ1-1	CASSVTGGVLNTEAFF	TGTGCCAGCAGTGTTACAGGGGGCGTCCTGAACACTGAAGCTTTCTTT
.	TRBD1	TRBV7-2	TRBJ2-7	CASSLNGQGAPPCEQYF	TGTGCCAGCAGCTTAAATGGACAGGGGGCGCCCCCCTGTGAGCAGTACTTC
once	.	TRBV6-5	TRBJ1-1	CASSPLAWNTEAFF	TGTGCCAGCAGCCCCTTGGCTTGGAACACTGAAGCTTTCTTT
.	TRBD2	TRBV11-2	TRBJ2-1	CASSQKRGANEQFF	TGTGCCAGCAGCCAAAAGCGGGGGGCCAATGAGCAGTTCTTC
.	TRBD1	TRBV6-4	TRBJ1-4	CASRRSGQCNEKLFF	TGTGCCAGCAGAAGGTCGGGACAGTGTAATGAAAAACTGTTTTTT
.	.	TRBV10-1	TRBJ2-7	CASSDRGRLYEQYF	TGCGCCAGCAGTGATCGGGGACGTCTTTACGAGCAGTACTTC